The T cell receptor (beta chain) described here comes from a study of cytomegalovirus exposure and HLA in healthy donors. Whole-study findings and limits: When analyzed later, a missense DCLRE1C variant was found to be linked to TCR beta V- and J-gene trimming. In a later analysis, at a false discovery rate of 0.05, roughly 17,000 TCR beta sequences matched HLA alleles.

Regarding this clone: Its specificity is unknown.

The V end lost 5 bases, the J end lost 0 bases, and 11 bases lay between the germline ends. In germline, CDR1 is SGHRS, CDR2 YFSETQ. CDR3 length: 14 residues. The primer mix had 60 Vbeta and 13 Jbeta primers. Clones were sequenced by immunoSEQ multiplex PCR, and TCRdb holds only the in-frame ones, with some missing. The sample lists 130,000 or so clones, less than 85% occurring once. The chain employs TRBV5-1 and TRBJ1-1, with a possible D match to TRBD1 (5 bases). The TCR was taken from a woman in her thirties or forties in good health and CMV-seropositive. Sample: PBMCs. This CDR3 reads CASRRGGVNTEAFF. As DNA, the CDR3 is TGCGCCAGCAGACGGGGAGGGGTGAACACTGAAGCTTTCTTT.